These 22 T cell receptor beta chains were all obtained from the same sample, sequenced in a study of blood T cell repertoires in COVID-19. Clones were sequenced by immunoSEQ multiplex PCR, and TCRdb holds only the in-frame ones, with some missing. Here the sample spans some 210,000 clones, 88% being singletons. Sequenced material: peripheral blood. The receptors stem from a woman between 40 and 50 years old who had recovered from COVID-19.

V is TRBV2 and J is TRBJ1-1, with a tentative D call TRBD1 (5 bases). The CDR3 consists of 12 residues. Germline V lookup: CDR1 SNHLY, CDR2 FYNNEI. Trimming stripped 6 bases from V and 5 bases from J, with 10 bases between. The CDR3 bases are TGTGCCAGCAGAAAGGAGGGGACTGAAGCTTTCTTT. Translation gives CASRKEGTEAFF. Full variable domain (outside the CDR3, taken from reference TRBV2 and TRBJ1-1): EPEVTQTPSHQVTQMGQEVILRCVPISNHLYFYWYRQILGQKVEFLVSFYNNEISEKSEIFDDQFSVERPDGSNFTLKIRSTKLEDSAMYFCASRKEGTEAFFGQGTRLTVV.

CDR3 in amino acids: CASSQPLTTSGVMDEQFF. CDR3 nucleotide sequence: TGTGCCAGCAGCCAGCCACTAACGACTAGCGGGGTTATGGATGAGCAGTTCTTC. The chain couples TRBV7-2 to TRBJ2-1; 11 bases line up with TRBD2. Germline lookup yields CDR1 SGHTA and CDR2 FQGNSA. V lost 5 bases and J lost 8; bases outside the gene matches: 17. CDR3 size: 18 residues.

The chain employs TRBV7-2 and TRBJ2-7; TRBD2 is a possible D gene (5 bases). CDR3 size: 12 residues. V lost 3 bases and J 6 bases, leaving 9 bases between the germline ends. The germline CDR1 and CDR2 sequences are SGHTA and FQGNSA. The CDR3 coding sequence is TGTGCCAGCAGCTTCGGACTTGGCGAGCAGTACTTC. Translated, it gives CASSFGLGEQYF.

The chain links TRBV18 to TRBJ2-7, with D maybe TRBD2 (7 bases). The V end lost 5 bases, the J end lost 6 bases, and 20 bases lay between the germline ends. The germline V gene has CDR1 KGHSH and CDR2 LQKENI. The CDR3 consists of 15 residues. The CDR3 DNA reads TGTGCCAGCTCATACCAGGGCGGGGGCTCAGGCGAGCAGTACTTC. Translating gives CASSYQGGGSGEQYF. Filled out from reference TRBV18 and TRBJ2-7, the complete variable domain reads NAGVMQNPRHLVRRRGQEARLRCSPMKGHSHVYWYRQLPEEGLKFMVYLQKENIIDESGMPKERFSAEFPKEGPSILRIQQVVRGDSAAYFCASSYQGGGSGEQYFGPGTRLTVT.

This chain links TRBV11-2 with TRBJ2-3; weak D call: TRBD2 (5 bases). The CDR3 has 13 amino acids. Germline V lookup: CDR1 SGHAT, CDR2 FQNNGV. Between the trimmed V and J ends, which lost 7 bases and 3 bases, there was a span of 11 bases. The CDR3 DNA sequence: TGTGCCAGCACCTACCCGGGGACAGATACGCAGTATTTT. It translates to CASTYPGTDTQYF. Together with reference TRBV11-2 and TRBJ2-3, the CDR3 gives the full variable domain: EAGVAQSPRYKIIEKRQSVAFWCNPISGHATLYWYQQILGQGPKLLIQFQNNGVVDDSQLPKDRFSAERLKGVDSTLKIQPAKLEDSAVYLCASTYPGTDTQYFGPGTRLTVL.

The rearrangement uses TRBV19 and TRBJ2-7; 9 bases are shared with TRBD2. Germline trimming cut 8 bases from V and 3 bases from J; bases unmatched to any gene: 20. This CDR3 comprises 18 residues. CDR1 LNHDA and CDR2 SQIVND come from the germline V gene (reference sequence). CDR3 sequence (DNA): TGTGCCAGTGCTATTCGGGGGTTTAGCGGGAGCGATATCTACGAGCAGTACTTC. Residues: CASAIRGFSGSDIYEQYF.

V is TRBV6-1 and J is TRBJ1-5; no clear D gene. V was pared by 1 base and J by 6 bases, with 7 bases between. The germline CDR1 and CDR2 sequences are MNHNS and SASEGT. The CDR3 is 13 residues long. CDR3 region: CASSEGIIQPQHF. CDR3 bases: TGTGCCAGCAGTGAAGGTATTATTCAGCCCCAGCATTTT.

The rearrangement joins TRBV14 to TRBJ2-1; D unclear. Germline values: CDR1 SGHDN, CDR2 FVKESK. The V end lost 6 bases, the J end lost 5 bases, and 8 bases lay between the germline ends. CDR3 length equals 12 residues. The CDR3 coding sequence is TGTGCCAGCAGGGCGGCTCACAATGAGCAGTTCTTC. Translating gives CASRAAHNEQFF.

The chain is built from TRBV15 and TRBJ2-1; 9 bases fit TRBD1. The CDR3 runs 14 residues. In germline, CDR1 is LNHNV, CDR2 YYDKDF (reference sequence). J lost 1 base, V lost 9 bases, and 4 bases had no gene match. CDR3: CATTTGGSYNEQFF. The DNA for the CDR3 is TGTGCCACTACGACAGGGGGATCCTACAATGAGCAGTTCTTC. Drawing the rest from reference TRBV15 and TRBJ2-1, the complete variable domain is DAMVIQNPRYQVTQFGKPVTLSCSQTLNHNVMYWYQQKSSQAPKLLFHYYDKDFNNEADTPDNFQSRRPNTSFCFLDIRSPGLGDTAMYLCATTTGGSYNEQFFGPGTRLTVL.

The sample holds one count of this clone. The chain uses TRBV11-2 and TRBJ2-1; possible D gene TRBD2, 5 bases. Germline-derived CDR1 and CDR2 are SGHAT and FQNNGV. CDR3 length: 13 amino acids. V gave up 3 bases and J gave up 7 bases, with 10 bases separating them. CDR3 coding DNA: TGTGCCAGCAGCTTGGCTAGCTGGAATGAGCAGTTCTTC. Amino acid sequence: CASSLASWNEQFF.

This rearrangement joins TRBV12-3 or TRBV12-4 to TRBJ1-5; TRBD1 might be the D (5 bases). Trimming removed 5 bases at V and 7 bases at J, with 9 bases between. This CDR3 spans 12 amino acids. The CDR3 DNA reads TGTGCCAGCAGTCTAGGACAACAGCCCCAGCATTTT. Translated, it gives CASSLGQQPQHF.

This sequence joins TRBV30 and TRBJ1-4; 9 bases line up with TRBD1. The CDR3 has 17 amino acids. The germline V gene has CDR1 GTSNPN and CDR2 SVGIG (reference sequence). Trimming removed 0 bases from V and 5 bases from J; junction bases left unmatched: 10. The CDR3 protein is CAWSVGTGTPTNEKLFF. In DNA form, the CDR3 reads TGTGCCTGGAGTGTAGGGACAGGGACACCCACGAATGAAAAACTGTTTTTT.

The V call is TRBV11-3, the J call TRBJ2-5; no reliable D call. The CDR3 sequence is 13 residues long. Germline-derived CDR1 and CDR2 are SGHNT and YENEEA. Trimming took off 3 bases at V and 1 base at J, with 6 bases between the two ends. CDR3 nucleotide sequence: TGTGCCAGCAGCTTCCAACTCCAAGAGACCCAGTACTTC. Amino acid sequence: CASSFQLQETQYF.

The J gene is TRBJ1-1, the V gene TRBV10-3; 8 bases map to TRBD1. Germline CDR1 ENHRY, CDR2 SYGVKD. The CDR3 is 14 amino acids. The V segment lost 4 bases and the J segment 0 bases; nucleotides outside the gene matches: 1. CDR3 sequence: CAISGTGLNTEAFF. The CDR3 nucleotides read TGTGCCATCAGTGGGACAGGGCTGAACACTGAAGCTTTCTTT.

This chain connects TRBV19 to TRBJ1-5; D perhaps matches TRBD1 (5 bases). Trimming took off 7 bases at V and 0 bases at J, with 25 bases between the two ends. The V gene's germline CDR1 is LNHDA and CDR2 SQIVND (reference sequence). This CDR3 is built from 19 residues. In DNA form, the CDR3 reads TGTGCCAGTACCCCCCCTGGGGCAGACTCGCTGAATAGCAATCAGCCCCAGCATTTT. It specifies CASTPPGADSLNSNQPQHF.

Comments on this clone: Other DNA sequences within the sample encode an identical CDR3. This sequence joins TRBV7-3 and TRBJ2-2; 9 positions match TRBD2. The ends lost 2 bases at V and 2 bases at J; junction bases unmatched: 12. In germline, CDR1 is SGHTA, CDR2 FQGTGA. CDR3 length: 19 amino acids. The CDR3 sequence is CASSLYRMTSGINTGELFF. Written as DNA, the CDR3 is TGTGCCAGCAGCTTATACCGAATGACTAGCGGAATCAACACCGGGGAGCTGTTTTTT.

The rearrangement joins TRBV6-5 to TRBJ2-1; 10 bases are shared with TRBD1. The CDR3 length is 15 residues. V lost 5 bases, J lost 2 bases, and 3 bases stayed unmatched. Germline V gene data show CDR1 as MNHEY and CDR2 as SVGAGI. As DNA, the CDR3 is TGTGCCAGCAGTCAGACAGGGGGCCCCTACAATGAGCAGTTCTTC. It translates to CASSQTGGPYNEQFF.

The J gene is TRBJ2-1, the V gene TRBV27; TRBD2 aligns across 7 bases. Looked up from germline, CDR1 is MNHEY and CDR2 is SMNVEV (reference sequence). The ends lost 5 bases at V and 0 bases at J; junction bases unmatched: 7. CDR3 length: 16 amino acids. The CDR3 DNA is TGTGCCAGCAGTCGGGTGTCGGGGGGCTCCTACAATGAGCAGTTCTTC. Its protein product is CASSRVSGGSYNEQFF.

V gene TRBV7-8 combines with J gene TRBJ2-1; D might be TRBD1 (6 bases). Trimming took off 0 bases at V and 5 bases at J, with 14 bases between the two ends. Germline CDR1 SGHVS, CDR2 FQNEAQ. CDR3 size: 16 residues. The DNA for the CDR3 is TGTGCCAGCAGCTTAGCCGGCAGGGGTCCCGACAATGAGCAGTTCTTC. Translation: CASSLAGRGPDNEQFF.

This clone has more than one count but fewer than ten. The V call is TRBV7-9, the J call TRBJ1-6, with 8 nucleotides matching TRBD1. CDR1 and CDR2 from the germline V gene are SEHNR and FQNEAQ (reference sequence). The CDR3 sequence is 14 residues long. With 5 bases clipped from V and 9 bases from J, the junction kept 6 bases outside the gene matches. CDR3 sequence reads: CASSQAGGGSPLHF. As DNA, the CDR3 is TGTGCCAGCAGCCAGGCAGGGGGCGGTTCACCCCTCCACTTT.

The chain links TRBV6-6 to TRBJ2-1; 7 bases match TRBD2. The CDR3 runs to 15 residues. With V trimmed by 7 bases and J by 8 bases, 14 bases remained unmatched. The germline V gene has CDR1 MNHNY and CDR2 SVGAGI (reference sequence). For the CDR3, the DNA is TGTGCCAGCACTCTACCGGGGGGTCCCACCGATGAGCAGTTCTTC. Translated, it gives CASTLPGGPTDEQFF.

Written as DNA, the CDR3 is TGTGCCAGCAGCGCTGGGACAGGGACTAATCAGCCCCAGCATTTT. It codes for CASSAGTGTNQPQHF. This chain links TRBV7-2 with TRBJ1-5; 9 nucleotides match TRBD1. Germline loops: CDR1 SGHTA, CDR2 FQGNSA. This CDR3 is built from 15 residues. Unmatched junction bases numbered 6, after V lost 5 bases and J lost 4 bases.